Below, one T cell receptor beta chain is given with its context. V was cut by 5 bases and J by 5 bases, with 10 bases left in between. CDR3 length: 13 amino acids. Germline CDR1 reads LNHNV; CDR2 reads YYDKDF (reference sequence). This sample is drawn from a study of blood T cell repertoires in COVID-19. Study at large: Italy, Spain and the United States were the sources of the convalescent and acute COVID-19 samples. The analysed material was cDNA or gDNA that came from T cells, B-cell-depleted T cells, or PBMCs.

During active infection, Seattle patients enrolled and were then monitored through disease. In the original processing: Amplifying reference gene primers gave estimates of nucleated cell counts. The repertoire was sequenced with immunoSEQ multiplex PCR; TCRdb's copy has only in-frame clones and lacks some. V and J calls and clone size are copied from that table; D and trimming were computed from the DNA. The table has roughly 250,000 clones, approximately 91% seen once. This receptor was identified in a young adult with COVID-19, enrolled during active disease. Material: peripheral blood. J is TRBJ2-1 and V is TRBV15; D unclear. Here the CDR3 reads CATSPLADNEQFF. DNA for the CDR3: TGTGCCACCAGCCCGTTGGCAGACAATGAGCAGTTCTTC.